The 16 T cell receptor beta chains reported below all come from one sample, sequenced in a study of T cell responses to AZD1222 COVID-19 vaccine. Only in-frame clones appear in the TCRdb table, and some are missing; sequencing was by immunoSEQ multiplex PCR. The sample holds around 200,000 clones, almost 90% seen once. Sequenced material: peripheral blood, taken on day 0 of AZD1222 vaccination. These TCRs come from an adult in good health.

The V call is TRBV30, the J call TRBJ1-2; 8 nucleotides align to TRBD1. After removal of 4 bases from V and 4 bases from J, the junction contained 8 bases not matched to a gene. Germline CDR1 GTSNPN, CDR2 SVGIG (reference sequence). This CDR3 has 14 residues. CDR3: CAWTRQGAGYGYTF. CDR3 sequence (DNA): TGTGCCTGGACTCGCCAGGGGGCTGGCTATGGCTACACCTTC.

This clone was observed a single time. The chain recombines TRBV29-1 with TRBJ1-2; TRBD1 agrees at 7 bases. Germline values: CDR1 SQVTM, CDR2 ANQGSEA. CDR3 length: 13 amino acids. The V segment lost 0 bases and the J segment 7 bases; nucleotides outside the gene matches: 5. The CDR3 sequence is CSVEELTGSGYTF. CDR3 DNA sequence: TGCAGCGTTGAAGAGCTGACAGGGTCTGGCTACACCTTC.

The genes are TRBV2 and TRBJ1-1; 9 bases are shared with TRBD1. V lost 5 bases, J lost 5 bases, and 6 bases stayed unmatched. There are 14 residues in the CDR3. CDR1 is SNHLY, CDR2 FYNNEI, per germline. The CDR3, as DNA: TGTGCCAGCAGTTCGGGACAGGGTCGTACTGAAGCTTTCTTT. It translates to CASSSGQGRTEAFF.

On this clone: A read error may account for a junction end that differs from germline. This chain uses TRBV2 with TRBJ2-1; D uncertain. Germline CDR1 reads SNHLY; CDR2 reads FYNNEI. This CDR3 has 10 amino acids. CDR3 loop: CASSERHPLF. CDR3 DNA sequence: TGTGCCAGCAGTGAAAGGCACCCCCTCTTC.

This sequence joins TRBV10-2 and TRBJ2-4, with D perhaps matching TRBD1 (6 bases). The CDR3 is 11 amino acids. The V end lost 4 bases, the J end lost 15 bases, and 13 bases lay between the germline ends. Germline V lookup: CDR1 WSHSY, CDR2 SAAADI. CDR3 nucleotide sequence: TGCGCCAGCAGTGCTGGAGGACAGTCGTACTTC. Translation gives CASSAGGQSYF.

For the CDR3, the DNA is TGTGCCAGCAGTTTAGGGACAGGGGGAGAAGCTTTCTTT. Amino acid sequence: CASSLGTGGEAFF. The chain joins TRBV12-3 or TRBV12-4 to TRBJ1-1; TRBD1 aligns across 10 bases. CDR3 size: 13 residues. V shed 1 base and J 8 bases; nucleotides not matched to a gene: 1.

This clone was counted many times. The chain recombines TRBV15 with TRBJ1-2; D unclear. CDR1 is LNHNV, CDR2 YYDKDF, per germline (reference sequence). The germline V and J ends were trimmed by 3 bases and 0 bases, with 11 bases remaining between them. The CDR3 is 15 amino acids. The CDR3 protein is CATSSYPTANYGYTF. CDR3 sequence (DNA): TGTGCCACCAGCAGTTACCCGACGGCTAACTATGGCTACACCTTC.

The V gene is TRBV11-3, the J gene TRBJ2-1; 8 nucleotides align to TRBD2. The CDR3 contains 15 residues. V was pared by 6 bases and J by 4 bases, with 8 bases of the junction left unmatched. Germline lookup yields CDR1 SGHNT and CDR2 YENEEA. The DNA for the CDR3 is TGTGCCAGCAGTGAGGGCGGGGGGTTTTACAATGAGCAGTTCTTC. Translating it yields CASSEGGGFYNEQFF.

The V gene is TRBV7-9, the J gene TRBJ1-3; weak D call: TRBD1 (5 bases). V gave up 10 bases and J gave up 3 bases, with 10 bases separating them. This CDR3 has 12 amino acids. CDR1 and CDR2 (germline): SEHNR, FQNEAQ (reference sequence). CDR3 DNA sequence: TGTGCCAACTCAGGGAATGGAAACACCATATATTTT. Translation gives CANSGNGNTIYF.

The rearrangement links TRBV19 to TRBJ1-2; 8 nucleotides line up with TRBD1. Germline V gene lookup returns CDR1 LNHDA and CDR2 SQIVND (reference sequence). J was trimmed by 3 bases and V by 5 bases; bases with no gene match: 8. The CDR3 sequence is 15 residues long. DNA of the CDR3: TGTGCCAGTAGTCCCCGGACAGGGCGGGACTATGGCTACACCTTC. Its protein is CASSPRTGRDYGYTF.

The rearrangement links TRBV30 to TRBJ1-1, with no clear D. V was clipped by 0 bases and J by 0 bases, with 11 bases between them. CDR1 and CDR2 (germline): GTSNPN, SVGIG (reference sequence). The CDR3 sequence is 15 residues long. CDR3 sequence reads: CAWSVLEAMNTEAFF. CDR3 nucleotides: TGTGCCTGGAGTGTCCTGGAGGCTATGAACACTGAAGCTTTCTTT.

The chain joins TRBV30 to TRBJ1-5, with D unclear. With 5 bases removed from V and 4 bases from J, the gap between germline ends came to 18 bases. The CDR3 spans 15 residues. Germline values: CDR1 GTSNPN, CDR2 SVGIG (reference sequence). CDR3 in DNA: TGTGCCTGGGGTACTGGAGAGGGTTCTAATCAGCCCCAGCATTTT. It translates to CAWGTGEGSNQPQHF.

DNA of the CDR3: TGTGCCAGCCTCGGGCAGGGGGCCTACGAGCAGTACTTC. Protein product: CASLGQGAYEQYF. This chain joins TRBV28 and TRBJ2-7; TRBD1 matches 7 bases. Germline values: CDR1 MDHEN, CDR2 SYDVKM. The CDR3 consists of 13 residues. The V gene end was trimmed by 8 bases and the J gene end by 2 bases; junction bases not matched to a gene: 6.

This clone showed up just once. The chain uses TRBV5-5 and TRBJ1-6; D is uncertain. The CDR3 totals 15 residues. The germline gives CDR1 SGHKS, CDR2 YYEKEE (reference sequence). The ends were cut back, 7 bases at V and 0 bases at J, with 11 bases in the middle. The CDR3 DNA reads TGTGCCAGCCTCCCGCAGAGCTCCTATAATTCACCCCTCCACTTT. It encodes CASLPQSSYNSPLHF.

The sample holds a few counts of this clone. The gene calls are TRBV27 and TRBJ2-7; D not resolved. Germline CDR1 reads MNHEY; CDR2 reads SMNVEV (reference sequence). This CDR3 region has 15 residues. V lost 4 bases and J lost 0, with 13 bases in between. CDR3 loop: CASSSPSESSYEQYF. The CDR3 bases are TGTGCCAGCAGTTCTCCTTCGGAGAGCTCCTACGAGCAGTACTTC.

The chain carries TRBV7-6 and TRBJ2-1; 7 nucleotides match TRBD1. The CDR3 contains 16 residues. In germline, CDR1 is SGHVS, CDR2 FNYEAQ. The V gene end was trimmed by 6 bases and the J gene end by 7 bases; junction bases not matched to a gene: 15. The CDR3 sequence is CASSSGQVGMWNEQFF. CDR3 sequence (DNA): TGTGCCAGCAGTTCCGGACAGGTTGGTATGTGGAATGAGCAGTTCTTC.